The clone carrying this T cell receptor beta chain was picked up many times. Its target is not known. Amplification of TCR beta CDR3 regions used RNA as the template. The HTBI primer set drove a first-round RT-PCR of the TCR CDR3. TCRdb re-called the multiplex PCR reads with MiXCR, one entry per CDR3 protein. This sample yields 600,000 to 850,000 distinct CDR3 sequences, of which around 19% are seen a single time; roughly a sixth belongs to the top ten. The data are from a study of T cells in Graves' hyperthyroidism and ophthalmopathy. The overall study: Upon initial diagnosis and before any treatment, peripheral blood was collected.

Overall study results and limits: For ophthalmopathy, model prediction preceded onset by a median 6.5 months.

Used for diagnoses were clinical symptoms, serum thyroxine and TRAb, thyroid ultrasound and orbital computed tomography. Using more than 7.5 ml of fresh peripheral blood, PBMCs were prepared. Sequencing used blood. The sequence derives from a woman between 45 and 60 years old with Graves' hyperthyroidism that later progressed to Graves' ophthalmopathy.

In nucleotides, the CDR3 is TGTGCCAGCAGTAGACAGGGGAGGAACACTGAAGCTTTCTTT. Its translation: CASSRQGRNTEAFF. This chain links TRBV2 with TRBJ1-1, with 8 bases matching TRBD1. This CDR3 contains 14 residues. The V and J ends lost 5 bases and 1 base, in that order; junction bases with no gene match: 3. Germline V gene lookup returns CDR1 SNHLY and CDR2 FYNNEI.